The sequence of this TCR beta chain was determined in a study of a mutant IDH1 vaccine in newly diagnosed glioma. About the study: Vaccinations, eight in total, occurred in weeks 1, 3, 5, 7, 11, 15, 19, 23. Patients were started on vaccination 4-6 weeks after radiotherapy alone, or with temozolomide cycles. Treatment recipients were about 62% male and around 38% female, and their mean age was 40.4 years.

Repertoires were generated with immunoSEQ multiplex PCR, while TCRdb's copy carries only in-frame clones and drops some. Of 55,000 to 65,000 clones in the sample, more than 80% were seen once. Time point of the sample: week 11, during vaccination. What each vaccine dose contained was 300 ug of mutant IDH1 20-mer peptide, accompanied by topical imiquimod. The CDR3 is 17 residues long. The V end lost 4 bases, the J end lost 1 base, and 19 bases lay between the germline ends. Germline CDR1 and CDR2: SGHNT and YYREEE (reference sequence). As to this clone: Its target is unknown.

This sequence was found in a man younger than 45 with glioma. The sample consisted of PBMCs, taken from a glioma patient whose treatment included an IDH1 peptide vaccine. The chain couples TRBV5-4 to TRBJ2-3; tentative D call: TRBD2 (5 bases). This CDR3 reads CASSQLPGSTRTDTQYF. The CDR3 nucleotides read TGTGCCAGCAGCCAGCTTCCGGGATCGACCCGCACAGATACGCAGTATTTT.